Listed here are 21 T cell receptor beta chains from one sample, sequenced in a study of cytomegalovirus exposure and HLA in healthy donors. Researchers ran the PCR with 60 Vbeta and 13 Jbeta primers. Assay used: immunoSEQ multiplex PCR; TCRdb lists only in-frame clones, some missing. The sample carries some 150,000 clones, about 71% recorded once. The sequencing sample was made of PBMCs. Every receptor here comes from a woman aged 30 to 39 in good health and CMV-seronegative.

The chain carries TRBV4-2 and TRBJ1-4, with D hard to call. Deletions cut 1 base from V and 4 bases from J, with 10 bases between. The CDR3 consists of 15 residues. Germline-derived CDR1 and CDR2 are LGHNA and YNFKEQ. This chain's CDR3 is CASSQVFGDNEKLFF. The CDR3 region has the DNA TGTGCCAGCAGCCAAGTATTCGGTGATAATGAAAAACTGTTTTTT.

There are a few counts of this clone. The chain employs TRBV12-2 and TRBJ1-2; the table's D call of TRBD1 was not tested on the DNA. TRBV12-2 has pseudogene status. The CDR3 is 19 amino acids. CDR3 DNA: TGTGCAAGTCGCTTAGCGGAAGGTCTCCCCAAGCCACAGGCGTATGGCTACACCTTC. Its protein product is CASRLAEGLPKPQAYGYTF.

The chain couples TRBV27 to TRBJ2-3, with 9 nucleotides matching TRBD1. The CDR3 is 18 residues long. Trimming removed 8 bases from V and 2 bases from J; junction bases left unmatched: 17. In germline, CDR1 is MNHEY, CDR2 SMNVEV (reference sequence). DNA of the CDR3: TGTGCCAGCTCTATGGAACACGGGACAGGGACTTTCACAGATACGCAGTATTTT. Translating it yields CASSMEHGTGTFTDTQYF.

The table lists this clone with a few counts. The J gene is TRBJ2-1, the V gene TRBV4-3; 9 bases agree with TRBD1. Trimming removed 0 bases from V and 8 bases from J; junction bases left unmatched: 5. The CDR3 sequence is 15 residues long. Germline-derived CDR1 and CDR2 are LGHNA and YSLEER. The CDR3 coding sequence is TGCGCCAGCAGCCAAGAGGGGACAGGGCTCGATGAGCAGTTCTTC. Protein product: CASSQEGTGLDEQFF.

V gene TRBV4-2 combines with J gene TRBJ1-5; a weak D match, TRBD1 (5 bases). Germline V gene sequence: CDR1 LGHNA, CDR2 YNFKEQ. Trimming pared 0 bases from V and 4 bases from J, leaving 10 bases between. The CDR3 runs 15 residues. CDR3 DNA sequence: TGTGCCAGCAGCCAAGATTTCCGGGGGAATCAGCCCCAGCATTTT. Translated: CASSQDFRGNQPQHF.

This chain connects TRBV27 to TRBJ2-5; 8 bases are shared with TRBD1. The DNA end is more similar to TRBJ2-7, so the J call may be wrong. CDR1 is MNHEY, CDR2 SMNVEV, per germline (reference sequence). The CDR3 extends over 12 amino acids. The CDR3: CASSSDRGEQYF. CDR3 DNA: TGTGCCAGCAGTTCTGACAGGGGCGAGCAGTACTTC.

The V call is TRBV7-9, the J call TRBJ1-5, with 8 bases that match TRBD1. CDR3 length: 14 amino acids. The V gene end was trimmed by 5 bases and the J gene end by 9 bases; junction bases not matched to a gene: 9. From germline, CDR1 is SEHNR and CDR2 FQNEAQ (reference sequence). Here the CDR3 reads CASSPTGAPLPQHF. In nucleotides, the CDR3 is TGTGCCAGCAGCCCGACAGGGGCGCCACTGCCCCAGCATTTT.

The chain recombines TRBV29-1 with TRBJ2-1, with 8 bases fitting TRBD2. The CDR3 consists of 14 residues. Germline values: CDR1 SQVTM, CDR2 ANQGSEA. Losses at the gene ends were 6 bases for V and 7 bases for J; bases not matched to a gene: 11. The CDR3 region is CSVLIAGPQNEQFF. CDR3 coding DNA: TGCAGCGTGCTAATAGCGGGGCCCCAAAATGAGCAGTTCTTC.

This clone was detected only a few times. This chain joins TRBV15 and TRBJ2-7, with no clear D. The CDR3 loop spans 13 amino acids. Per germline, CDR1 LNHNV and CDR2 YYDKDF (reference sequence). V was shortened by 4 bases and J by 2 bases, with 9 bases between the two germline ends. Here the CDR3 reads CATSKRQAYEQYF. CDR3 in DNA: TGTGCCACCAGCAAACGACAAGCCTACGAGCAGTACTTC.

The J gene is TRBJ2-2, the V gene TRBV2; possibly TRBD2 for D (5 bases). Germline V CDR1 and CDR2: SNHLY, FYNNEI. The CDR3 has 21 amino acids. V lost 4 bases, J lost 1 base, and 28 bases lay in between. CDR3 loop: CASSGLREHPAFKRNTGELFF. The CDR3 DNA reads TGTGCCAGCAGTGGTTTAAGGGAGCATCCCGCCTTTAAGAGGAACACCGGGGAGCTGTTTTTT.

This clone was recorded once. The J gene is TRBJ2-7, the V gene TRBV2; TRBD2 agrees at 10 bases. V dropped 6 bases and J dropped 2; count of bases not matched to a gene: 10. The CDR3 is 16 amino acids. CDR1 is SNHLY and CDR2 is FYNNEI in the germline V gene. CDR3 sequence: CASRRLAGVPPYEQYF. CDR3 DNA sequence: TGTGCCAGCAGGAGGCTAGCGGGAGTTCCCCCCTACGAGCAGTACTTC.

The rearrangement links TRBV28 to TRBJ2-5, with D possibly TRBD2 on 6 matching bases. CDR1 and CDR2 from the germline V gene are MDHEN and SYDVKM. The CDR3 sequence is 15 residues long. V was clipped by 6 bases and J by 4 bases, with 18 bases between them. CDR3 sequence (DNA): TGTGCCAGCAGAAGGGCCGGTGCGGGGCGAGAGACCCAGTACTTC. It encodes CASRRAGAGRETQYF.

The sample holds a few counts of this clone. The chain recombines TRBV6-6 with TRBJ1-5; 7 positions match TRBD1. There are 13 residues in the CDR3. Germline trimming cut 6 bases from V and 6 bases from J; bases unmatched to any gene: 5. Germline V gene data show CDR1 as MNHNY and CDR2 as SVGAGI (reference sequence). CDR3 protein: CASSPGTAQPQHF. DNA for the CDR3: TGTGCCAGCAGCCCCGGGACAGCTCAGCCCCAGCATTTT.

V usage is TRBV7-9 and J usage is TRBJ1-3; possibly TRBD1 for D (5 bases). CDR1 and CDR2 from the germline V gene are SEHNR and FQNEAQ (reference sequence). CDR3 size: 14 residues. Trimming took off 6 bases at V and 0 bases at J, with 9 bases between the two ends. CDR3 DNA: TGTGCCAGCAGATTAACAGGCTCTGGAAACACCATATATTTT. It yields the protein CASRLTGSGNTIYF.

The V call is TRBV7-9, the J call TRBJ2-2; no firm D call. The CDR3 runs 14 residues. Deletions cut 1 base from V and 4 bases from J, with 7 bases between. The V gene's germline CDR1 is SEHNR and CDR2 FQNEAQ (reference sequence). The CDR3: CASSLGASTGELFF. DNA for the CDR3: TGTGCCAGCAGCTTAGGGGCGAGCACCGGGGAGCTGTTTTTT.

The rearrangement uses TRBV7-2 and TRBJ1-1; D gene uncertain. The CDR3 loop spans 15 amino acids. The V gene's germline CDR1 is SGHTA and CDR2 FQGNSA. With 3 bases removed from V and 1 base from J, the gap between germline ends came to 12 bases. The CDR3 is CASSFSGDRNTEAFF. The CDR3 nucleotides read TGTGCCAGCAGCTTCTCCGGGGATAGGAACACTGAAGCTTTCTTT.

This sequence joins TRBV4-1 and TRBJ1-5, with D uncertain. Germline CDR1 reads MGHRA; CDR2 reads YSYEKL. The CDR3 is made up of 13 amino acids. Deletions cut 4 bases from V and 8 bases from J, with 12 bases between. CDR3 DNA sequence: TGCGCCAGCAGCCGAACGGCGGTCGAGCCCCAGCATTTT. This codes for CASSRTAVEPQHF.

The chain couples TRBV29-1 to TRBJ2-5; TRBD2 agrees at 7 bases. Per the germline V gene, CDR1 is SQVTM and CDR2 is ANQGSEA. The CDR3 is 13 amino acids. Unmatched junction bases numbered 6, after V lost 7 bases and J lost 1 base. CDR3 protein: CSAVKRGQETQYF. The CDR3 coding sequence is TGCAGCGCAGTGAAGCGGGGCCAAGAGACCCAGTACTTC.

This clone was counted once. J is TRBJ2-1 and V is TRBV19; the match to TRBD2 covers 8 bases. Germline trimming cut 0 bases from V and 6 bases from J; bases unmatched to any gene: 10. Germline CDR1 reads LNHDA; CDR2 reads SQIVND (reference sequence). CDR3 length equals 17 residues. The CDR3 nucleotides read TGTGCCAGTAGTATAGATCGGGGCGGGAGGCCCGTCAATGAGCAGTTCTTC. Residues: CASSIDRGGRPVNEQFF.

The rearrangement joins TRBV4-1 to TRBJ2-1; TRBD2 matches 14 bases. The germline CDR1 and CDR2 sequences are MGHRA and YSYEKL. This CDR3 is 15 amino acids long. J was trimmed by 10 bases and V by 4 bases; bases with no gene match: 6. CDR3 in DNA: TGCGCCAGCAGCCGAGGACTAGCGGGAGGAGTGGAGCAGTTCTTC. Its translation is CASSRGLAGGVEQFF.

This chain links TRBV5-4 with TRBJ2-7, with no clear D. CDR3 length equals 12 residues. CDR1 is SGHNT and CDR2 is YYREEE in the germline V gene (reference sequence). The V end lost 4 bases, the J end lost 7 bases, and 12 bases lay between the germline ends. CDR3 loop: CASSLDLREQYF. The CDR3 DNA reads TGTGCCAGCAGCCTCGACCTGAGGGAGCAGTACTTC.